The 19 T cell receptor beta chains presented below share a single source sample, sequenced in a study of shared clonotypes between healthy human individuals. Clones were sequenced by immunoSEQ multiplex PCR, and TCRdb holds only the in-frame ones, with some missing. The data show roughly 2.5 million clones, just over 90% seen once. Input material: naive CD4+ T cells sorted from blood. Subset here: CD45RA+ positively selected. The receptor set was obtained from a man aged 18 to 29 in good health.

CDR3 protein: CASKGLQGNYGYTF. In DNA, the CDR3 is TGTGCCAGCAAGGGGCTACAGGGTAACTATGGCTACACCTTC. The chain has TRBV28 and TRBJ1-2; D possibly corresponds to TRBD1 (6 bases). There are 14 residues in the CDR3. Trimming cost V 7 bases and J 1 base, with 13 bases left between them. CDR1 MDHEN and CDR2 SYDVKM come from the germline V gene.

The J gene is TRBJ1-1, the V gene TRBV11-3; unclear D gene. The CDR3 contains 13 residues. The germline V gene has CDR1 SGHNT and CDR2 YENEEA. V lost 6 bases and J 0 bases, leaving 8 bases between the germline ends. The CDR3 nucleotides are TGTGCCAGCAGTCGAACGATGAACACTGAAGCTTTCTTT. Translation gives CASSRTMNTEAFF.

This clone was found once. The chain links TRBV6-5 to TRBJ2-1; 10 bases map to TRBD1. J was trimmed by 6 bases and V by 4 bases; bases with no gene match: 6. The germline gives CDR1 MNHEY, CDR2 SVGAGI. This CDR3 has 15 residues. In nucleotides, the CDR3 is TGTGCCAGCAGTTTCCGACAGGGGGCAAGCAATGAGCAGTTCTTC. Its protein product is CASSFRQGASNEQFF.

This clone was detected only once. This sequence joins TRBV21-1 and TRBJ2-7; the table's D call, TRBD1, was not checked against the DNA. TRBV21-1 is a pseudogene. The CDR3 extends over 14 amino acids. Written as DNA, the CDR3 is TGTGCCAGCAGCATTACGGACAGGGTTTACGAGCAGTACTTC. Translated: CASSITDRVYEQYF.

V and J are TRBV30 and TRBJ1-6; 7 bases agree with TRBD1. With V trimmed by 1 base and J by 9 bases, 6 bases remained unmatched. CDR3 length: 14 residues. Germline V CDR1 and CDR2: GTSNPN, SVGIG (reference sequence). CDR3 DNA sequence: TGTGCCTGGAGTGAGAAGGGGGCTTTTTCACCCCTCCACTTT. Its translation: CAWSEKGAFSPLHF.

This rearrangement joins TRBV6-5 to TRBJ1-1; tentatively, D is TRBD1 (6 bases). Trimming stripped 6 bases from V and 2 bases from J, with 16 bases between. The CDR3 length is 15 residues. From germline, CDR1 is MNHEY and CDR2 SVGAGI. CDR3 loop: CASREDSAYNTEAFF. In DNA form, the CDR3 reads TGTGCCAGCAGGGAGGACAGCGCTTACAACACTGAAGCTTTCTTT.

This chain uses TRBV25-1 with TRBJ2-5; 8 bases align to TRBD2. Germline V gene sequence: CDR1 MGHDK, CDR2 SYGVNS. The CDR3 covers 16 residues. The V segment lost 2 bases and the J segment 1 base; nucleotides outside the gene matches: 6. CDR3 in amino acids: CASSETAGARQETQYF. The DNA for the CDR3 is TGTGCCAGCAGTGAAACAGCGGGGGCCCGCCAAGAGACCCAGTACTTC.

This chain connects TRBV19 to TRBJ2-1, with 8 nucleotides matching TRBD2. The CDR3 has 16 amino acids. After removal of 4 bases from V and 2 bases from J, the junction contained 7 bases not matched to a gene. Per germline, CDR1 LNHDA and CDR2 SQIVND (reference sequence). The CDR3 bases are TGTGCCAGTAGTACGCTAGGGCGGGGGGCCTACAATGAGCAGTTCTTC. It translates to CASSTLGRGAYNEQFF.

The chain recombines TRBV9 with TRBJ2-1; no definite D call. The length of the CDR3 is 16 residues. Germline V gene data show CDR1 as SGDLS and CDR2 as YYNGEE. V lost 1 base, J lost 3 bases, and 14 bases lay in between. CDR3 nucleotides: TGTGCCAGCAGCGTACATCAACTAACTTACTACAATGAGCAGTTCTTC. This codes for CASSVHQLTYYNEQFF.

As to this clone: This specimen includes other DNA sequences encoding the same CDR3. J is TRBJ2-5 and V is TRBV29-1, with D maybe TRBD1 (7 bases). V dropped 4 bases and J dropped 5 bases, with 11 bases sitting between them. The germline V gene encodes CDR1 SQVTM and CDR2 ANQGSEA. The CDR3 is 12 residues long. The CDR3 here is CSVVRGVETQYF. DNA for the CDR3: TGCAGCGTTGTCAGGGGGGTGGAGACCCAGTACTTC.

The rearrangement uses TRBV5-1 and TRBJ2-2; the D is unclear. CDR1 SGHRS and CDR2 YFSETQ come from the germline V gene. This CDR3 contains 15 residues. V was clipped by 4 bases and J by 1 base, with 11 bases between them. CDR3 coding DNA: TGCGCCAGCAGCCCGGACCCTATGAACACCGGGGAGCTGTTTTTT. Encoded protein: CASSPDPMNTGELFF.

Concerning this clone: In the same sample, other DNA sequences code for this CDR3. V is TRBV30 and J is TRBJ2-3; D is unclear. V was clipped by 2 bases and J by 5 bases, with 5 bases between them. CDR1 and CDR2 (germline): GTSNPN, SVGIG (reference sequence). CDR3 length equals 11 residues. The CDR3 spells CAWSLKDTQYF. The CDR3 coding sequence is TGTGCCTGGAGTCTTAAAGATACGCAGTATTTT. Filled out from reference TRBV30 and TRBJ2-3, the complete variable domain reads SQTIHQWPATLVQPVGSPLSLECTVEGTSNPNLYWYRQAAGRGLQLLFYSVGIGQISSEVPQNLSASRPQDRQFILSSKKLLLSDSGFYLCAWSLKDTQYFGPGTRLTVL.

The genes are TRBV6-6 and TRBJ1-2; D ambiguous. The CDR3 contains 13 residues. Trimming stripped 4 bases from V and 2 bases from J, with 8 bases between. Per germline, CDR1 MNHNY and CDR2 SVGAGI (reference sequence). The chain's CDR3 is CASSLAWNYGYTF. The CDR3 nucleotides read TGTGCCAGCAGTTTGGCTTGGAACTATGGCTACACCTTC.

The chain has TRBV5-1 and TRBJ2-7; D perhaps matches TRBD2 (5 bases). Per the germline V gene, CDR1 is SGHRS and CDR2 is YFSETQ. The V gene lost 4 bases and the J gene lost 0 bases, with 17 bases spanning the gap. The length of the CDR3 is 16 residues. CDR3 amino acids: CASSPQAGGSSYEQYF. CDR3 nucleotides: TGCGCCAGCAGCCCTCAGGCGGGCGGAAGCTCCTACGAGCAGTACTTC.

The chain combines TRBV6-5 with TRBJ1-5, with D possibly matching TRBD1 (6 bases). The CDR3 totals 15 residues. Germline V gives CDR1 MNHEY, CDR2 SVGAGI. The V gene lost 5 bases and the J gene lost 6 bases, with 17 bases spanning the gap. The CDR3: CASSRTMLGGQPQHF. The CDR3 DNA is TGTGCCAGCAGTAGGACCATGCTAGGGGGTCAGCCCCAGCATTTT.

CDR3 coding DNA: TGTGCCAGCTATCGCATTGTGGGGAGACAGGGAAACACCGGGGAGCTGTTTTTT. Its translation: CASYRIVGRQGNTGELFF. V is TRBV7-3 and J is TRBJ2-2; 7 nucleotides match TRBD1. CDR1 is SGHTA and CDR2 is FQGTGA in the germline V gene. V shed 8 bases and J 2 bases; nucleotides not matched to a gene: 17. The CDR3 is made up of 18 amino acids.

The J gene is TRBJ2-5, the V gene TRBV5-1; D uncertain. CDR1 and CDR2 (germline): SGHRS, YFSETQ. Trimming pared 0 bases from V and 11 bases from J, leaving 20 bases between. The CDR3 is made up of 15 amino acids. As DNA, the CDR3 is TGCGCCAGCAGCTTGGCCGCTGTATCCCGGGCAGCTCAGTACTTC. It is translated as CASSLAAVSRAAQYF.

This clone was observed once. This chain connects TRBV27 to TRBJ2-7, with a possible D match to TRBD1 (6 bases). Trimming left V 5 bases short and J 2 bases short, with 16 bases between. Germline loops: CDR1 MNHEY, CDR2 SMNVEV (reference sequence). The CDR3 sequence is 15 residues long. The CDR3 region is CASSPYLTGPYEQYF. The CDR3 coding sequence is TGTGCCAGCAGTCCATATCTTACAGGGCCCTACGAGCAGTACTTC.

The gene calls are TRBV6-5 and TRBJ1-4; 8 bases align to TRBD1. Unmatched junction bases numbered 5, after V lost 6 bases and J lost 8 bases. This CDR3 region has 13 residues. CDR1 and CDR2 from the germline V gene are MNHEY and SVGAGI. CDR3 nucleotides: TGTGCCAGCAGCCGGACAGGGACCGAAAAACTGTTTTTT. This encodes CASSRTGTEKLFF.